This entry lists 29 T cell receptor beta chains sequenced from one sample in a study of cytomegalovirus exposure and HLA in healthy donors. PCR was performed using 60 Vbeta and 13 Jbeta primers. This table comes from immunoSEQ multiplex PCR, and its TCRdb copy is limited to in-frame clones, with some not included. The sample data list approximately 120,000 clones. Sequencing was performed on PBMCs. The receptors here all came from a man aged 18 to 30 in good health and CMV-seronegative.

V gene TRBV6-1 combines with J gene TRBJ1-5; D gene ambiguous. V lost 6 bases and J 0 bases, leaving 9 bases between the germline ends. Germline V gives CDR1 MNHNS, CDR2 SASEGT. The CDR3 sequence is 14 residues long. This CDR3 is CASSEYSSNQPQHF. The CDR3 DNA sequence: TGTGCCAGCAGCGAATACAGTAGCAATCAGCCCCAGCATTTT.

The rearrangement joins TRBV18 to TRBJ1-1, with TRBD1 as a possible D gene (5 bases). V was clipped by 0 bases and J by 3 bases, with 11 bases between them. The CDR3 runs to 15 residues. Germline V gene data show CDR1 as KGHSH and CDR2 as LQKENI. CDR3 loop: CASSPPGWGDTEAFF. Here the CDR3 DNA reads TGTGCCAGCTCACCACCGGGTTGGGGGGACACTGAAGCTTTCTTT.

The V gene is TRBV28, the J gene TRBJ1-3; tentatively, D is TRBD1 (5 bases). CDR3 size: 18 residues. Germline V CDR1 and CDR2: MDHEN, SYDVKM. With 2 bases removed from V and 2 bases from J, the gap between germline ends came to 19 bases. The CDR3 spells CASSLIGGAQAAGNTIYF. CDR3 sequence (DNA): TGTGCCAGCAGTTTAATAGGAGGGGCCCAAGCGGCTGGAAACACCATATATTTT. The variable domain in full, with the rest retrieved from reference TRBV28 and TRBJ1-3, is DVKVTQSSRYLVKRTGEKVFLECVQDMDHENMFWYRQDPGLGLRLIYFSYDVKMKEKGDIPEGYSVSREKKERFSLILESASTNQTSMYLCASSLIGGAQAAGNTIYFGEGSWLTVV.

The gene calls are TRBV27 and TRBJ2-5; 7 nucleotides match TRBD1. CDR1 MNHEY and CDR2 SMNVEV come from the germline V gene (reference sequence). This CDR3 is 13 amino acids long. V shed 8 bases, J shed 3 bases, and the junction held 6 bases outside the gene matches. CDR3 nucleotides: TGTGCCAGCGGAAGGGGGCTCGAAGAGACCCAGTACTTC. Its translation is CASGRGLEETQYF.

The genes are TRBV4-2 and TRBJ1-1; D gene unclear. The CDR3 extends over 13 amino acids. V lost 0 bases and J lost 8, with 10 bases in between. Per the germline V gene, CDR1 is LGHNA and CDR2 is YNFKEQ. CDR3 nucleotides: TGTGCCAGCAGCCAAGATGAGTGGGCGGAAGCTTTCTTT. The encoded protein is CASSQDEWAEAFF.

The rearrangement uses TRBV29-1 and TRBJ1-5, with 7 bases matching TRBD1. This CDR3 spans 14 amino acids. The junction had 7 bases not matched to a gene; V was cut back by 7 bases and J by 1 base. Germline CDR1 SQVTM, CDR2 ANQGSEA. CDR3 sequence: CSDPGQISNQPQHF. In nucleotides, the CDR3 is TGCAGCGACCCGGGACAGATAAGCAATCAGCCCCAGCATTTT.

The CDR3 region is CASSIGRTGGNTEAFF. The CDR3 DNA reads TGTGCCAGTAGTATAGGAAGGACAGGGGGGAACACTGAAGCTTTCTTT. J is TRBJ1-1 and V is TRBV19; 10 nucleotides agree with TRBD1. The CDR3 runs 16 residues. V gave up 1 base and J gave up 1 base; unmatched junction bases: 3. CDR1 is LNHDA and CDR2 is SQIVND in the germline V gene (reference sequence).

CDR3 loop: CATKTGISGNTIYF. The CDR3 nucleotides read TGTGCCACGAAGACAGGGATCTCTGGAAACACCATATATTTT. This chain links TRBV19 with TRBJ1-3; the match to TRBD1 covers 7 bases. The CDR3 has 14 residues. The trim removed 10 bases at V and 0 bases at J, leaving 6 bases unmatched. CDR1 LNHDA and CDR2 SQIVND come from the germline V gene (reference sequence).

The J gene is TRBJ2-2, the V gene TRBV30, with TRBD1 identical over 10 bases. The germline gives CDR1 GTSNPN, CDR2 SVGIG (reference sequence). Unmatched junction bases numbered 13, after V lost 1 base and J lost 8 bases. The CDR3 covers 17 residues. The CDR3 DNA follows: TGTGCCTGGAGTGCTCTCGGGACAGGGGTGAATCGGGGGGAGCTGTTTTTT. It translates to CAWSALGTGVNRGELFF. The variable domain in full, completed from reference TRBV30 and TRBJ2-2, reads SQTIHQWPATLVQPVGSPLSLECTVEGTSNPNLYWYRQAAGRGLQLLFYSVGIGQISSEVPQNLSASRPQDRQFILSSKKLLLSDSGFYLCAWSALGTGVNRGELFFGEGSRLTVL.

The CDR3 here is CASSDITGGMKLFF. CDR3 DNA sequence: TGTGCCAGCAGTGATATCACAGGGGGTATGAAACTGTTTTTT. The V gene is TRBV6-1, the J gene TRBJ1-4, with TRBD1 identical over 8 bases. This CDR3 has 14 amino acids. Germline V lookup: CDR1 MNHNS, CDR2 SASEGT. J lost 11 bases, V lost 3 bases, and 8 bases had no gene match.

The CDR3 sequence: CASSLGTGGNTEAFF. The CDR3 DNA reads as TGTGCCAGTAGTCTAGGGACAGGGGGGAACACTGAAGCTTTCTTT. The chain links TRBV19 to TRBJ1-1; 11 positions agree with TRBD1. V lost 5 bases and J lost 1; bases outside the gene matches: 3. The germline V gene has CDR1 LNHDA and CDR2 SQIVND (reference sequence). This CDR3 comprises 15 residues. The complete variable domain, with remaining parts taken from reference TRBV19 and TRBJ1-1, reads DGGITQSPKYLFRKEGQNVTLSCEQNLNHDAMYWYRQDPGQGLRLIYYSQIVNDFQKGDIAEGYSVSREKKESFPLTVTSAQKNPTAFYLCASSLGTGGNTEAFFGQGTRLTVV.

CDR3 sequence reads: CASSLGQRRKTQYF. Here the CDR3 DNA reads TGTGCCAGCAGCTTGGGACAGCGACGGAAGACCCAGTACTTC. The V call is TRBV5-6, the J call TRBJ2-5; D might be TRBD1 (5 bases). This CDR3 contains 14 residues. The V end was cut by 0 bases, the J end by 6 bases, with 12 bases between. Looked up from germline, CDR1 is SGHDT and CDR2 is YYEEEE. Full variable domain (rest looked up from reference TRBV5-6 and TRBJ2-5): DAGVTQSPTHLIKTRGQQVTLRCSPKSGHDTVSWYQQALGQGPQFIFQYYEEEERQRGNFPDRFSGHQFPNYSSELNVNALLLGDSALYLCASSLGQRRKTQYFGPGTRLLVL.

The CDR3 reads CASSSFANQPQHF. Here the CDR3 DNA reads TGCGCCAGCAGCTCCTTTGCGAATCAGCCCCAGCATTTT. The chain combines TRBV4-1 with TRBJ1-5; D gene unclear. The V end was cut by 5 bases, the J end by 4 bases, with 9 bases between. CDR3 size: 13 residues. Germline-derived CDR1 and CDR2 are MGHRA and YSYEKL.

The chain uses TRBV5-6 and TRBJ1-1, with D possibly being TRBD1 (5 bases). This CDR3 contains 15 residues. In germline, CDR1 is SGHDT, CDR2 YYEEEE. Trimming removed 2 bases at V and 4 bases at J, with 15 bases between. The CDR3 here is CASSFYQGSITEAFF. CDR3 sequence (DNA): TGTGCCAGCAGCTTCTATCAGGGTTCAATCACTGAAGCTTTCTTT.

V gene TRBV9 combines with J gene TRBJ1-6; possibly TRBD1 for D (5 bases). Germline CDR1 is SGDLS and CDR2 is YYNGEE. Trimming pared 4 bases from V and 8 bases from J, leaving 10 bases between. CDR3 length: 13 amino acids. CDR3 bases: TGTGCCAGCAGCACCCGACAGTATTCACCCCTCCACTTT. This codes for CASSTRQYSPLHF.

V gene TRBV5-6 combines with J gene TRBJ1-2, with 8 bases aligning to TRBD1. The ends lost 0 bases at V and 3 bases at J; junction bases unmatched: 4. The CDR3 consists of 15 residues. Per the germline V gene, CDR1 is SGHDT and CDR2 is YYEEEE. CDR3 in amino acids: CASSLGQGAYYGYTF. The CDR3 nucleotides are TGTGCCAGCAGCTTGGGTCAGGGGGCTTACTATGGCTACACCTTC.

V usage is TRBV25-1 and J usage is TRBJ1-2; D possibly corresponds to TRBD1 (5 bases). Germline assignment: CDR1 MGHDK and CDR2 SYGVNS. V shed 3 bases and J shed 5 bases, with 7 bases lying between them. CDR3 length equals 12 residues. The CDR3 spells CASSEGLYGYTF. The CDR3, as DNA: TGTGCCAGCAGTGAGGGGCTGTATGGCTACACCTTC.

The chain recombines TRBV5-1 with TRBJ2-1; possibly TRBD2 for D (6 bases). The CDR3 extends over 15 amino acids. Germline values: CDR1 SGHRS, CDR2 YFSETQ. The V gene lost 4 bases and the J gene lost 7 bases, with 18 bases spanning the gap. The CDR3, as DNA: TGCGCCAGCAGCCCGACTAGATTGCGTGTGAATGAGCAGTTCTTC. Translation: CASSPTRLRVNEQFF.

This chain connects TRBV6-5 to TRBJ1-6; D remains ambiguous. The V end was cut by 1 base, the J end by 9 bases, with 13 bases between. Germline CDR1 is MNHEY and CDR2 is SVGAGI. This CDR3 region has 15 residues. The CDR3 is CASSYLRTQGSPLHF. The DNA of the CDR3 is TGTGCCAGCAGTTACTTGAGGACTCAAGGTTCACCCCTCCACTTT.

The genes are TRBV30 and TRBJ1-2; TRBD1 agrees at 9 bases. The CDR3 spans 12 residues. V dropped 5 bases and J dropped 3; count of bases not matched to a gene: 1. Per the germline V gene, CDR1 is GTSNPN and CDR2 is SVGIG (reference sequence). The CDR3 loop reads CAWWTGDYGYTF. The CDR3 DNA is TGTGCCTGGTGGACAGGGGACTATGGCTACACCTTC.

The chain links TRBV12-5 to TRBJ1-5, with 9 nucleotides matching TRBD1. The CDR3 spans 19 residues. Germline V lookup: CDR1 LGHNT, CDR2 FRNRAP. V was clipped by 0 bases and J by 7 bases; unmatched bases: 16. The CDR3 spells CASGLVLDRGQGLGQPQHF. DNA for the CDR3: TGTGCTAGTGGTTTGGTACTTGATCGGGGACAGGGATTGGGCCAGCCCCAGCATTTT.

The genes are TRBV2 and TRBJ1-1, with unresolved D. The CDR3 totals 14 residues. CDR1 is SNHLY, CDR2 FYNNEI, per germline. The V end lost 7 bases, the J end lost 2 bases, and 14 bases lay between the germline ends. CDR3 in DNA: TGTGCCAGCACTAGAACATTGCTTAACACTGAAGCTTTCTTT. Translation gives CASTRTLLNTEAFF.

The chain joins TRBV15 to TRBJ2-5; 9 bases map to TRBD2. After removal of 11 bases from V and 2 bases from J, the junction contained 6 bases not matched to a gene. The CDR3 length is 13 residues. CDR1 is LNHNV and CDR2 is YYDKDF in the germline V gene (reference sequence). The DNA for the CDR3 is TGTGCCTTCCGGGCGGGGGGGCAAGAGACCCAGTACTTC. Translation: CAFRAGGQETQYF.

The rearrangement links TRBV10-3 to TRBJ2-7, with D maybe TRBD1 (6 bases). The CDR3 has 14 residues. Trimming pared 2 bases from V and 2 bases from J, leaving 10 bases between. Looked up from germline, CDR1 is ENHRY and CDR2 is SYGVKD. The DNA of the CDR3 is TGTGCCATCAGTGAGAACAGGGTGACCTACGAGCAGTACTTC. This gives the protein CAISENRVTYEQYF.

This rearrangement joins TRBV6-1 to TRBJ2-7; D remains unclear. Germline V gene data show CDR1 as MNHNS and CDR2 as SASEGT. The CDR3 has 10 residues. V lost 11 bases, J lost 6 bases, and 11 bases lay in between. CDR3 nucleotides: TGTGCCGCGGCTGTGCTCGAGCAGTACTTC. It encodes CAAAVLEQYF.

This sequence joins TRBV27 and TRBJ2-1; 7 bases are a match to TRBD2. CDR3 length: 15 amino acids. Germline CDR1 is MNHEY and CDR2 is SMNVEV (reference sequence). V lost 6 bases, J lost 13 bases, and 18 bases stayed unmatched. The CDR3 coding sequence is TGTGCCAGCAGGGTAGCGGGCAAAACAGGAATGGAACAGTTCTTC. Translated: CASRVAGKTGMEQFF.

This CDR3 is CSVGVGYEQYF. The CDR3, as DNA: TGCAGCGTAGGGGTTGGTTACGAGCAGTACTTC. The chain is built from TRBV29-1 and TRBJ2-7, with D tentatively TRBD1 (5 bases). Per the germline V gene, CDR1 is SQVTM and CDR2 is ANQGSEA. The V end lost 6 bases, the J end lost 4 bases, and 10 bases lay between the germline ends. The CDR3 contains 11 residues.

The J gene is TRBJ2-4, the V gene TRBV29-1; D is perhaps TRBD2 (7 bases). Germline V CDR1 and CDR2: SQVTM, ANQGSEA. The CDR3 totals 15 residues. V was clipped by 1 base and J by 7 bases, with 17 bases between them. The CDR3 loop is CSVEGGRDTGNIQYF. DNA for the CDR3: TGCAGCGTTGAAGGGGGGAGGGACACTGGTAACATTCAGTACTTC.

This chain links TRBV28 with TRBJ1-1; possibly TRBD1 for D (6 bases). Germline V gene lookup returns CDR1 MDHEN and CDR2 SYDVKM. The V end was cut by 3 bases, the J end by 0 bases, with 14 bases between. There are 16 residues in the CDR3. The CDR3: CASSFGRGGLNTEAFF. The CDR3 bases are TGTGCCAGCAGTTTCGGCAGGGGTGGTTTGAACACTGAAGCTTTCTTT.